This TCR beta chain was profiled in a study of post-analysis software for immune sequencing data. J gave up 13 bases and V 8 bases, and 14 bases lay outside the gene matches. The length of the CDR3 is 13 residues. Germline V gene sequence: CDR1 MDHEN, CDR2 SYDVKM. To note about this clonotype: Its antigen is not known.

Overall study results and limits: The five TRBV segments detected at higher frequency in patients than in controls included TRBV5-6, TRBV5-1 and TRBV20-1.

Unique molecular identifiers had been added to the TCR beta cDNA libraries. Each CDR3 protein is one row after TCRdb ran MiXCR on the PCR reads. Of about half a million distinct CDR3 sequences in the sample, around a third were seen once. The sequencing input was blood. This receptor was identified in a girl aged 2-17 years with multiple sclerosis. The chain links TRBV28 to TRBJ2-5; 9 nucleotides agree with TRBD2. CDR3 loop: CASGSGAGGVRYF. The CDR3 bases are TGTGCCAGCGGATCCGGAGCGGGGGGTGTCAGGTACTTC.